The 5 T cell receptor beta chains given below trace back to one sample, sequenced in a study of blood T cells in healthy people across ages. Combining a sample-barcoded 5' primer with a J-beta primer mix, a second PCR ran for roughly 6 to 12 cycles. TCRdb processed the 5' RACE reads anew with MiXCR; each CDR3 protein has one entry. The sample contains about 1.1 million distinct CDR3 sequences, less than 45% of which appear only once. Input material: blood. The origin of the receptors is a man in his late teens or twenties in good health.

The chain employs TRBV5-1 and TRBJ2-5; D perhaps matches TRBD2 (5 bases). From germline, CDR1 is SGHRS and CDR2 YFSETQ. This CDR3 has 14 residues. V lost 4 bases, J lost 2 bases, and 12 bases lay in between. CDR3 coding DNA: TGCGCCAGCAGCGGAGGTTGGGGTCAAGAGACCCAGTACTTC. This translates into CASSGGWGQETQYF. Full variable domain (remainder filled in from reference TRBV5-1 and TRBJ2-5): KAGVTQTPRYLIKTRGQQVTLSCSPISGHRSVSWYQQTPGQGLQFLFEYFSETQRNKGNFPGRFSGRQFSNSRSEMNVSTLELGDSALYLCASSGGWGQETQYFGPGTRLLVL.

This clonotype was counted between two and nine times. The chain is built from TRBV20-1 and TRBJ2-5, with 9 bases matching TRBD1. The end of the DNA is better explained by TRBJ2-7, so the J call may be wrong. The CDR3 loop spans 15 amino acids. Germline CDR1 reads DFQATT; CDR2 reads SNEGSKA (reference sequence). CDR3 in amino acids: CSARDPKTGGYEQYF. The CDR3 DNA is TGCAGTGCTAGAGATCCGAAGACAGGGGGTTACGAGCAGTACTTC.

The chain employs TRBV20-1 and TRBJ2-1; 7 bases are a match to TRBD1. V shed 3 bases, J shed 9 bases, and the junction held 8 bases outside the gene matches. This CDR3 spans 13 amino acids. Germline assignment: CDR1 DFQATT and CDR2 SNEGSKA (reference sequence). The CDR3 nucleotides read TGCAGTGCTAGTATTAGGGGGCTAAGTGAGCAGTTCTTC. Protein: CSASIRGLSEQFF.

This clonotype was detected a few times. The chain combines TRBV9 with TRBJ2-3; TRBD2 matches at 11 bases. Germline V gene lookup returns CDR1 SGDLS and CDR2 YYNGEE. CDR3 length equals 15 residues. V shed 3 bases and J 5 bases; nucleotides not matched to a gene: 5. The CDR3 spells CASSGIAGGIDTQYF. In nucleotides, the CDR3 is TGTGCCAGCAGCGGAATAGCGGGGGGGATAGATACGCAGTATTTT. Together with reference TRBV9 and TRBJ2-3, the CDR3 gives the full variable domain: DSGVTQTPKHLITATGQRVTLRCSPRSGDLSVYWYQQSLDQGLQFLIQYYNGEERAKGNILERFSAQQFPDLHSELNLSSLELGDSALYFCASSGIAGGIDTQYFGPGTRLTVL.

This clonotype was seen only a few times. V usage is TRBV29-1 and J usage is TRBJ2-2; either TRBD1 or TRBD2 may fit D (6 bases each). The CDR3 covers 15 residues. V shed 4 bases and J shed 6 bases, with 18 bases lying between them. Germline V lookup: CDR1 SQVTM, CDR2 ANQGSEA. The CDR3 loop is CSVVGGGLSAGELFF. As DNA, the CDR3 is TGCAGCGTTGTCGGAGGGGGTTTAAGCGCCGGGGAGCTGTTTTTT.